What follows are 17 T cell receptor beta chains derived from one specimen sequenced in a study of blood T cell repertoires in COVID-19. Sequencing used immunoSEQ multiplex PCR; TCRdb keeps in-frame clones, though not all of them. The repertoire holds about 70,000 clones, 85% to 90% seen once, with approximately 4.6% in the top ten. Sequencing was carried out using peripheral blood. These TCRs come from an elderly man with acute or convalescent COVID-19.

The genes are TRBV28 and TRBJ2-6, with 7 positions matching TRBD1. In germline, CDR1 is MDHEN, CDR2 SYDVKM. The CDR3 consists of 17 residues. V trimming: 1 base; J trimming: 4 bases; junction bases outside the gene matches: 7. The CDR3 spells CASSLYPTGIGANVLTF. CDR3 bases: TGTGCCAGCAGTTTATACCCGACAGGGATCGGGGCCAACGTCCTGACTTTC.

This sequence joins TRBV12-3 or TRBV12-4 and TRBJ1-5; D may be TRBD1 (5 bases). The CDR3 runs 12 residues. Trimming pared 2 bases from V and 6 bases from J, leaving 5 bases between. This chain's CDR3 is CASSLQGQPQHF. CDR3 sequence (DNA): TGTGCCAGCAGTTTACAGGGTCAGCCCCAGCATTTT.

The count of this clone is one. The CDR3 sequence is CASRIGGASTDTQYF. The CDR3 DNA is TGTGCCAGCAGGATCGGGGGGGCTAGCACAGATACGCAGTATTTT. This chain links TRBV6-5 with TRBJ2-3; 8 nucleotides match TRBD2. Germline assignment: CDR1 MNHEY and CDR2 SVGAGI. V shed 6 bases, J shed 0 bases, and the junction held 5 bases outside the gene matches. The CDR3 covers 15 residues.

This sequence joins TRBV9 and TRBJ2-3; D is perhaps TRBD2 (6 bases). Trimming pared 2 bases from V and 0 bases from J, leaving 10 bases between. The germline gives CDR1 SGDLS, CDR2 YYNGEE. This CDR3 spans 15 amino acids. The CDR3, as DNA: TGTGCCAGCAGCGTTAGCGGCACTAGCACAGATACGCAGTATTTT. Residues: CASSVSGTSTDTQYF.

V and J are TRBV19 and TRBJ1-6; D is possibly TRBD1 (6 bases). V was clipped by 5 bases and J by 5 bases, with 13 bases between them. The CDR3 extends over 15 amino acids. Germline V gene lookup returns CDR1 LNHDA and CDR2 SQIVND (reference sequence). CDR3 bases: TGTGCCAGTAGTGCCACACGACAGGATAATTCACCCCTCCACTTT. This translates into CASSATRQDNSPLHF. The whole variable domain, filled in from reference TRBV19 and TRBJ1-6, reads DGGITQSPKYLFRKEGQNVTLSCEQNLNHDAMYWYRQDPGQGLRLIYYSQIVNDFQKGDIAEGYSVSREKKESFPLTVTSAQKNPTAFYLCASSATRQDNSPLHFGNGTRLTVT.

Concerning this clone: This CDR3 is also generated by other DNA sequences in the sample. The chain combines TRBV6-5 with TRBJ1-5; D is unresolved. The CDR3 has 15 residues. From germline, CDR1 is MNHEY and CDR2 SVGAGI. Trimming took 6 bases from V and 7 from J, leaving 19 bases between them. Written as DNA, the CDR3 is TGTGCCAGCAGCCCCACAGATATCCGTGGCCAGCCCCAGCATTTT. Its protein is CASSPTDIRGQPQHF.

DNA of the CDR3: TGTGCCAGCAGCTTGATACTAGCGGGAGGGTCCGCAGATACGCAGTATTTT. Its translation: CASSLILAGGSADTQYF. This rearrangement joins TRBV7-9 to TRBJ2-3; TRBD2 agrees at 13 bases. Germline V lookup: CDR1 SEHNR, CDR2 FQNEAQ (reference sequence). With V trimmed by 3 bases and J by 4 bases, 7 bases remained unmatched. The CDR3 covers 17 residues.

The J gene is TRBJ2-6, the V gene TRBV11-3; D not certain. The ends were cut back, 5 bases at V and 0 bases at J, with 11 bases in the middle. Germline loops: CDR1 SGHNT, CDR2 YENEEA. The CDR3 sequence is 16 residues long. CDR3 loop: CASSPVAISGANVLTF. The CDR3 region has the DNA TGTGCCAGCAGCCCCGTCGCGATCTCTGGGGCCAACGTCCTGACTTTC.

The V and J genes are TRBV2 and TRBJ2-2, with D maybe TRBD2 (5 bases). Germline V lookup: CDR1 SNHLY, CDR2 FYNNEI. This CDR3 spans 14 amino acids. Deletions cut 9 bases from V and 7 bases from J, with 18 bases between. Here the CDR3 reads CASETDFRFGELFF. As DNA, the CDR3 is TGTGCCAGTGAGACGGACTTTAGGTTCGGGGAGCTGTTTTTT.

V gene TRBV28 combines with J gene TRBJ1-3, with D maybe TRBD1 (5 bases). The V end lost 6 bases, the J end lost 4 bases, and 13 bases lay between the germline ends. The length of the CDR3 is 14 residues. Germline lookup yields CDR1 MDHEN and CDR2 SYDVKM. CDR3 loop: CASSRERGGNTIYF. The CDR3 DNA reads as TGTGCCAGCAGCCGGGAGCGGGGGGGAAACACCATATATTTT.

The chain uses TRBV6-4 and TRBJ1-1; weak D call: TRBD1 (5 bases). Germline CDR1 is MRHNA and CDR2 is SNTAGT. The CDR3 totals 12 residues. V lost 6 bases and J 4 bases, leaving 9 bases between the germline ends. The chain's CDR3 is CASSKRGTEAFF. The DNA for the CDR3 is TGTGCCAGCAGCAAAAGGGGCACTGAAGCTTTCTTT.

The CDR3 here is CASSAYRAGQPQHF. The CDR3 DNA follows: TGTGCCAGCAGCGCGTACAGGGCAGGCCAGCCCCAGCATTTT. This chain joins TRBV6-5 and TRBJ1-5, with D perhaps TRBD1 (6 bases). V was pared by 6 bases and J by 7 bases, with 16 bases between. Germline CDR1 and CDR2: MNHEY and SVGAGI. The CDR3 spans 14 residues.

This clone was observed once. The J gene is TRBJ1-5, the V gene TRBV6-5, with D perhaps TRBD1 (6 bases). Germline values: CDR1 MNHEY, CDR2 SVGAGI. This CDR3 has 13 residues. V was trimmed by 6 bases and J by 5 bases, leaving 11 bases between them. Here the CDR3 reads CASSLQGHQPQHF. The CDR3 region has the DNA TGTGCCAGCAGCCTACAGGGTCATCAGCCCCAGCATTTT.

The chain is built from TRBV7-3 and TRBJ2-1; no definite D call. Trimming cost V 5 bases and J 8 bases, with 13 bases left between them. The CDR3 has 13 residues. Looked up from germline, CDR1 is SGHTA and CDR2 is FQGTGA. The CDR3 DNA follows: TGTGCCAGCAGCCATCCCTTTTCGGATGAGCAGTTCTTC. As protein: CASSHPFSDEQFF.

V gene TRBV7-6 combines with J gene TRBJ1-6, with 7 bases lining up with TRBD1. This CDR3 is 14 amino acids long. V shed 4 bases, J shed 8 bases, and the junction held 5 bases outside the gene matches. The germline CDR1 and CDR2 sequences are SGHVS and FNYEAQ. The CDR3 region has the DNA TGTGCCAGCAGCTCTAGGACAGGCTATTCACCCCTCCACTTT. Its protein is CASSSRTGYSPLHF.

A few counts support this clone. No DNA is shown, since the ends of the CDR3 on it are uncertain; the CDR3 is the one TCRdb lists. This chain joins TRBV11-2 and TRBJ2-5; the D segment call TRBD1 is taken from the table without a DNA check. CDR1 is SGHAT, CDR2 FQNNGV, per germline. The CDR3 sequence runs 15 residues, both termini included. CDR3 residues: CASSLLSGVGGGVYF.

The rearrangement uses TRBV9 and TRBJ1-1, with 10 bases fitting TRBD1. Trimming took 0 bases from V and 4 from J; bases not matched to a gene: 3. The CDR3 runs to 15 residues. The V gene's germline CDR1 is SGDLS and CDR2 YYNGEE. The CDR3 loop reads CASSVGGQGSTEAFF. The CDR3 DNA reads as TGTGCCAGCAGCGTAGGGGGACAGGGGAGCACTGAAGCTTTCTTT.